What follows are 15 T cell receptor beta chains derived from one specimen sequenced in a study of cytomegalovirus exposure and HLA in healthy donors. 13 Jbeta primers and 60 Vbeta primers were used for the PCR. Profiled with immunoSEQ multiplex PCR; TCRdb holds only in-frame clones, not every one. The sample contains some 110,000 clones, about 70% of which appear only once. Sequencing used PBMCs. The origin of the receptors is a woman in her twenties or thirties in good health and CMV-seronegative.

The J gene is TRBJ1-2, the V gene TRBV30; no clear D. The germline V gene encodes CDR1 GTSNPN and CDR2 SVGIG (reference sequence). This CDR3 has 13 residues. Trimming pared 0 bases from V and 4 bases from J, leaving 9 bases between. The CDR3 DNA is TGTGCCTGGAGTGTACCGGAGTTCTATGGCTACACCTTC. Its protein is CAWSVPEFYGYTF.

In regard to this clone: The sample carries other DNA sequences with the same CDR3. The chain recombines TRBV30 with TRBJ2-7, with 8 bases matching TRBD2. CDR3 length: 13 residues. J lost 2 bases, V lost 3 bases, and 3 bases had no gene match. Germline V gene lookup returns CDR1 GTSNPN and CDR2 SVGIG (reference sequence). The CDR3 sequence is CAWRTSGAYEQYF. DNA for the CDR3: TGTGCCTGGAGAACTAGCGGAGCCTACGAGCAGTACTTC. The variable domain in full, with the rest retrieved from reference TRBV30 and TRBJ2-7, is SQTIHQWPATLVQPVGSPLSLECTVEGTSNPNLYWYRQAAGRGLQLLFYSVGIGQISSEVPQNLSASRPQDRQFILSSKKLLLSDSGFYLCAWRTSGAYEQYFGPGTRLTVT.

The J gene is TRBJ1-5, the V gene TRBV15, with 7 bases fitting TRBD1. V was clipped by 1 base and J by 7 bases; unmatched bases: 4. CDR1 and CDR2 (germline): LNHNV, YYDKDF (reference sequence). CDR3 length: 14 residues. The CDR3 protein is CATSRGQGVQPQHF. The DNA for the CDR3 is TGTGCCACCAGCAGAGGACAGGGCGTCCAGCCCCAGCATTTT.

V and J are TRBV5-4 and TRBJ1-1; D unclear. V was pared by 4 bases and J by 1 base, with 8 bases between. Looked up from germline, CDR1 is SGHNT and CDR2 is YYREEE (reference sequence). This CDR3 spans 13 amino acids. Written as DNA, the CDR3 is TGTGCCAGCAGCCTTCAGGAGAACACTGAAGCTTTCTTT. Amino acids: CASSLQENTEAFF.

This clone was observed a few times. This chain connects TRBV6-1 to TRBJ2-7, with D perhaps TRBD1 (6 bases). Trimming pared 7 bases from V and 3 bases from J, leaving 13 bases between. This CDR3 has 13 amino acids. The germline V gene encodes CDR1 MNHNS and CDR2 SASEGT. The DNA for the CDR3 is TGTGCCAGCATGGGGGCTAGAGACTACGAGCAGTACTTC. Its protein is CASMGARDYEQYF.

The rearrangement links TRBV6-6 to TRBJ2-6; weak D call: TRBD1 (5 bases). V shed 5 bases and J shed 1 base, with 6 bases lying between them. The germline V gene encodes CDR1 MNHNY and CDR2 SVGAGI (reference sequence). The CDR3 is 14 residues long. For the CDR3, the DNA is TGTGCCAGCAGTCCAGGGTCTGGGGCCAACGTCCTGACTTTC. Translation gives CASSPGSGANVLTF.

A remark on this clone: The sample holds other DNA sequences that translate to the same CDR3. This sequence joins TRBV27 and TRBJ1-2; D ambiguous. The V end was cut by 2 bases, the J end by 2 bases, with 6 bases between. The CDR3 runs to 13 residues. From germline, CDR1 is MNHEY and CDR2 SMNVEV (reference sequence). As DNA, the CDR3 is TGTGCCAGCAGTTTACGAGCCAACTATGGCTACACCTTC. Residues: CASSLRANYGYTF.

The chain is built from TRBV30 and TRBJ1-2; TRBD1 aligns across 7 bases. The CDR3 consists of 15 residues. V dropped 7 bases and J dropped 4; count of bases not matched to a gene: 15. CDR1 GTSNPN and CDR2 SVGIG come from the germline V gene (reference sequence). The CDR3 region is CASGDSRAILYGYTF. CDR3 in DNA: TGTGCCTCTGGGGACAGTCGTGCTATCCTCTATGGCTACACCTTC.

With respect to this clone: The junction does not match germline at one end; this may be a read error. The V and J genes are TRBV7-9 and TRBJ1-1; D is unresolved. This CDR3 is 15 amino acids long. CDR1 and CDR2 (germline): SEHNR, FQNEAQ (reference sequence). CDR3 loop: CSSSLARQANTEAFF. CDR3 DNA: TGTTCCAGCAGCTTAGCGCGTCAGGCGAACACTGAAGCTTTCTTT.

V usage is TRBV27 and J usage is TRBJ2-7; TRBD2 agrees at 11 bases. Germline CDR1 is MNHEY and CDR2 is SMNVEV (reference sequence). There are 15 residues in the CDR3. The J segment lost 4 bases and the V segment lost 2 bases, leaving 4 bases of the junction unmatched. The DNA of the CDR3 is TGTGCCAGCAGTTTAACTAGCGGGAGAGAATACGAGCAGTACTTC. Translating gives CASSLTSGREYEQYF.

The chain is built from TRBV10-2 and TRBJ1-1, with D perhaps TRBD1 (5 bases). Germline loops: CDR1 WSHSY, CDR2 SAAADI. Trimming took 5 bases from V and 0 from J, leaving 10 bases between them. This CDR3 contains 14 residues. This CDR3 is CASSLGHLNTEAFF. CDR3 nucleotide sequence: TGCGCCAGCAGTCTTGGACATTTGAACACTGAAGCTTTCTTT.

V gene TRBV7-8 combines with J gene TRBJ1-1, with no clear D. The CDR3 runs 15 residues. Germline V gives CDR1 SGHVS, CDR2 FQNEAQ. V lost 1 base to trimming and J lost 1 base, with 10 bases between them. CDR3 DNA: TGTGCCAGCAGCTTAGTAGAGACGGGGAACACTGAAGCTTTCTTT. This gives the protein CASSLVETGNTEAFF. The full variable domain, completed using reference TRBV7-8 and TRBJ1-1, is GAGVSQSPRYKVAKRGQDVALRCDPISGHVSLFWYQQALGQGPEFLTYFQNEAQLDKSGLPSDRFFAERPEGSVSTLKIQRTQQEDSAVYLCASSLVETGNTEAFFGQGTRLTVV.

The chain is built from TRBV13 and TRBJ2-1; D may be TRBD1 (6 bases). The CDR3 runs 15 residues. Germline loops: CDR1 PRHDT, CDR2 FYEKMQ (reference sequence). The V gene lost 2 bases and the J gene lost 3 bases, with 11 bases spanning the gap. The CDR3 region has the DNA TGTGCCAGCAGCTTATCAGGGGAGCGCTACAATGAGCAGTTCTTC. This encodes CASSLSGERYNEQFF.

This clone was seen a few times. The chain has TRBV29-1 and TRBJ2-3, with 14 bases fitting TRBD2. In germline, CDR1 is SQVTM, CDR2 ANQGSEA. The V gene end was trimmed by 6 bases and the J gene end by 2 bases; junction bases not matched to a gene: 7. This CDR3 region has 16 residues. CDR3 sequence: CSVGGLAGVITDTQYF. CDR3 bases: TGCAGCGTGGGGGGACTAGCGGGAGTTATCACAGATACGCAGTATTTT.

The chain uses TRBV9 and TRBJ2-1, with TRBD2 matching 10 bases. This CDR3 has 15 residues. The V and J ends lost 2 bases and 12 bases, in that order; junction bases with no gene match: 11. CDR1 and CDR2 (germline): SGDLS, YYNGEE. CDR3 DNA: TGTGCCAGCAGCGTCGCCCCCGGGACTAGCGATCTGCAGTTCTTC. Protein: CASSVAPGTSDLQFF.